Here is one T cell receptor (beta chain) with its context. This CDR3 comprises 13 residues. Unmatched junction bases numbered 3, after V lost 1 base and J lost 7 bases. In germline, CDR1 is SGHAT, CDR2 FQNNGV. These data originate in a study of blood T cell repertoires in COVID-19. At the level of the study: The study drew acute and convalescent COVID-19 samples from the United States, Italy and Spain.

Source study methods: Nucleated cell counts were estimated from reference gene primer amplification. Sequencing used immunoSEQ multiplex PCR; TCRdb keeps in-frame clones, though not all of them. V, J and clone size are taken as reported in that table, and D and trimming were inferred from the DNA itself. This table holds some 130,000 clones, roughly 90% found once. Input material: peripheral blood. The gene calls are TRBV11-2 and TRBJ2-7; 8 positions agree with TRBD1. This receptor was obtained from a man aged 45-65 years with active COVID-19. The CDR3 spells CASSLVTGEEQYV. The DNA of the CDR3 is TGTGCCAGCAGCTTAGTGACAGGGGAAGAGCAGTACGTC.